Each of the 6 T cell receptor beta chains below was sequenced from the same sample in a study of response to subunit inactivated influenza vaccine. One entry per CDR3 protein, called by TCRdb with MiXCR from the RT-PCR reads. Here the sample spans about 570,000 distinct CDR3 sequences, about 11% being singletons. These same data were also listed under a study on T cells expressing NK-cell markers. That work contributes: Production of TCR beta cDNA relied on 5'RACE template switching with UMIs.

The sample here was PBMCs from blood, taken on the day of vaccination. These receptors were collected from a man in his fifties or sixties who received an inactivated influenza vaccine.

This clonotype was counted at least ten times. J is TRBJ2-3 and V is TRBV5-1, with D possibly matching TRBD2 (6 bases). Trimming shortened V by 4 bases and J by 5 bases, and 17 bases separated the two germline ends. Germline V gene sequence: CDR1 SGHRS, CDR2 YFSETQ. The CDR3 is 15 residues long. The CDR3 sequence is CASSLGSPSIDTQYF. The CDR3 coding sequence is TGCGCCAGCAGCCTCGGGAGTCCTTCGATAGATACGCAGTATTTT.

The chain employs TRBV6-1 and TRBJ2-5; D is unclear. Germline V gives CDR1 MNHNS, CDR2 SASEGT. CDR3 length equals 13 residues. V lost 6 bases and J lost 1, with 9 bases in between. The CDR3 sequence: CASRTVPQETQYF. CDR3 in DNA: TGTGCCAGCAGGACGGTTCCCCAAGAGACCCAGTACTTC.

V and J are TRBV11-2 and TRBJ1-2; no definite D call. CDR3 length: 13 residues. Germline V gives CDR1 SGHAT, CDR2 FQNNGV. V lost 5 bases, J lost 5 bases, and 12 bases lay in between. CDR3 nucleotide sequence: TGTGCCAGCAGCCCCGGGCCGAGTTATGGCTACACCTTC. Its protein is CASSPGPSYGYTF.

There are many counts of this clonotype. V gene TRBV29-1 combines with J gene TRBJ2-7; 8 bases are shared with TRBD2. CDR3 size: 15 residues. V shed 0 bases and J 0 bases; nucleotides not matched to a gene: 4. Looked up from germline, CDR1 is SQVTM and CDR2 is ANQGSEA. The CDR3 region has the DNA TGCAGCGTTGAAGATCCGGGGGGGAGCTCCTACGAGCAGTACTTC. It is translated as CSVEDPGGSSYEQYF.

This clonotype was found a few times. DNA for the CDR3: TGCGCCAGCAGCCAACGAACAGGGGGCGCAGACAATGAGCAGTTCTTC. Residues: CASSQRTGGADNEQFF. The chain links TRBV4-3 to TRBJ2-1; 9 bases match TRBD1. The CDR3 runs to 16 residues. Trimming cost V 2 bases and J 5 bases; bases outside gene matches: 7. Germline V gene lookup returns CDR1 LGHNA and CDR2 YSLEER.

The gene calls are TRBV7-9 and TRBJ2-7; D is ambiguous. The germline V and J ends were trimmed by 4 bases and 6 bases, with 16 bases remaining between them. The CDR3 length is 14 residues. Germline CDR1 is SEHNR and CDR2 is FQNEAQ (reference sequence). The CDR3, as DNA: TGTGCCAGCAGCTCCTCTACCCGGTCTGGCGAGCAGTACTTC. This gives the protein CASSSSTRSGEQYF.